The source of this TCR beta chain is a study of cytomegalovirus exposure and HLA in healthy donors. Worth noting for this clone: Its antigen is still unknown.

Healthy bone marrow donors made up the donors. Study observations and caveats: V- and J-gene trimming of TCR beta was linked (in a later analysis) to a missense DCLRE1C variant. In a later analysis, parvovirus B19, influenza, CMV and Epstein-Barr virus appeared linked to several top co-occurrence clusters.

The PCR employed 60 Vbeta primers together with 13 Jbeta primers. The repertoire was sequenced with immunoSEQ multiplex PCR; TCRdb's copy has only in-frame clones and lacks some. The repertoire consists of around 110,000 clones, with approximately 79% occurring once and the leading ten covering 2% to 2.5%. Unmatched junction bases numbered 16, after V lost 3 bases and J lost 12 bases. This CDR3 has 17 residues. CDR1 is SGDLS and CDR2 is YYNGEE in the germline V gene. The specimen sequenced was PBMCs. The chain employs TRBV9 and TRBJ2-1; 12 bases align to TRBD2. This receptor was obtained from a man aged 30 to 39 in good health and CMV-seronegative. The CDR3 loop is CASSEGPGTSGPRGQFF. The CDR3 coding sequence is TGTGCCAGCAGCGAAGGCCCCGGGACTAGCGGGCCCAGGGGGCAGTTCTTC.